The sequence of this T cell receptor beta chain was determined in a study of technical replicates of blood from a few donors. The protocol was immunoSEQ multiplex PCR, while the TCRdb copy is restricted to in-frame clones and leaves out a portion. The sample lists about 100,000 clones, around 96% seen once, with roughly 0.33% in the top ten. CDR3 length: 15 residues. Germline CDR1 and CDR2: SGHTA and FQGNSA. V shed 0 bases and J shed 0 bases, with 6 bases lying between them. The clonotype comes from a human donor in good health. This chain links TRBV7-2 with TRBJ2-1; D not resolved. Specimen: T cells isolated from PBMCs. The CDR3 protein is CASSLAASSYNEQFF. CDR3 DNA: TGTGCCAGCAGCTTAGCGGCAAGCTCCTACAATGAGCAGTTCTTC.